A single sample gave rise to the 6 T cell receptor beta chains below, sequenced in a study of blood T cells in healthy people across ages. A second PCR, run for about 7 to 11 cycles, used a sample-barcoded 5' primer plus a J-beta primer mix. TCRdb independently ran MiXCR on the 5' RACE reads; one entry per CDR3 protein. The data contain over 700,000 distinct CDR3 sequences, roughly 50% of them singletons. Sequences were obtained from blood. Receptors were obtained from a man older than 75 in good health.

The V call is TRBV6-5, the J call TRBJ1-1; possibly TRBD1 for D (6 bases). The CDR3 contains 16 residues. CDR1 and CDR2 (germline): MNHEY, SVGAGI. Trimming took 0 bases from V and 0 from J, leaving 11 bases between them. CDR3 loop: CASSYSGGQLNTEAFF. Here the CDR3 DNA reads TGTGCCAGCAGTTACTCGGGGGGGCAACTGAACACTGAAGCTTTCTTT.

This clonotype came up a few times. The V call is TRBV12-3 or TRBV12-4, the J call TRBJ2-1; no firm D call. The CDR3 covers 12 residues. V was shortened by 6 bases and J by 8 bases, with 11 bases between the two germline ends. The CDR3 nucleotides read TGTGCCAGCAGGTTTCTCGATGATGAGCAGTTCTTC. It encodes CASRFLDDEQFF.

The V gene is TRBV27, the J gene TRBJ2-1; 8 nucleotides align to TRBD2. In germline, CDR1 is MNHEY, CDR2 SMNVEV (reference sequence). There are 14 residues in the CDR3. J lost 4 bases, V lost 5 bases, and 4 bases had no gene match. The CDR3 loop reads CASSTIAGYNEQFF. The CDR3 DNA follows: TGTGCCAGCAGTACGATAGCGGGGTACAATGAGCAGTTCTTC.

The V gene is TRBV27, the J gene TRBJ2-5; D might be TRBD1 (5 bases). The CDR3 sequence is 13 residues long. Per the germline V gene, CDR1 is MNHEY and CDR2 is SMNVEV (reference sequence). V lost 6 bases to trimming and J lost 5 bases, with 13 bases between them. This CDR3 reads CASRPQGRETQYF. DNA for the CDR3: TGTGCCAGCAGACCCCAGGGTCGGGAGACCCAGTACTTC.

The genes are TRBV27 and TRBJ1-6; perhaps TRBD1 as D (6 bases). Germline V CDR1 and CDR2: MNHEY, SMNVEV (reference sequence). The V and J ends lost 6 bases and 1 base respectively, with 13 bases between them. This CDR3 region has 16 residues. DNA of the CDR3: TGTGCCAGCAGCATACAGGGATGGTCCTATAATTCACCCCTCCACTTT. It specifies CASSIQGWSYNSPLHF.

DNA for the CDR3: TGCAGTGCTCCCTCTCAGAGTAATTTTGCCTACGAGCAGTACTTC. Its protein product is CSAPSQSNFAYEQYF. The chain is built from TRBV20-1 and TRBJ2-7; D gene uncertain. CDR3 length equals 15 residues. Deletions cut 5 bases from V and 2 bases from J, with 19 bases between. Looked up from germline, CDR1 is DFQATT and CDR2 is SNEGSKA (reference sequence).